This T cell receptor beta chain stems from a study of blood T cell repertoires in COVID-19. Background on the study: Sources were T cells, B-cell-depleted T cells, or PBMCs; the material itself was cDNA or gDNA.

TCRdb's copy holds only in-frame clones and misses some; the assay was immunoSEQ multiplex PCR. The sample shows 250,000 to 350,000 clones, 85% to 90% of them seen only once. Self-reported history from a screening survey and questionnaire set each donor's cohort. Trimming took off 8 bases at V and 0 bases at J, with 13 bases between the two ends. The germline CDR1 and CDR2 sequences are MNHEY and SVGAGI. CDR3 length: 14 residues. The V gene is TRBV6-5, the J gene TRBJ1-2, with a weak D call TRBD1 (6 bases). What was sequenced was PBMCs or T cells enriched from blood (not recorded which). This clonotype originated in a woman aged 18-29 years who had recovered from COVID-19. CDR3 nucleotides: TGTGCCAGCTCAGACAGGCCCACTAACTATGGCTACACCTTC. Its translation: CASSDRPTNYGYTF.